This T cell receptor beta chain was recovered during a study of blood T cell repertoires in COVID-19. Study summary: Acute and convalescent COVID-19 samples came from the United States, Italy and Spain. In each case, the material was cDNA or gDNA derived from T cells, B-cell-depleted T cells, or PBMCs.

Original methodology: Estimates of nucleated cell counts were drawn from the amplification of reference gene primers. Method: immunoSEQ multiplex PCR; TCRdb's copy keeps in-frame clones and lacks some. That table supplies the V and J calls and clone size; D and trimming were determined from the DNA. The repertoire holds 95,000 to 150,000 clones, with about 89% as singletons. This CDR3 is built from 11 residues. The sequence was collected from a woman between 65 and 79 years old with acute or convalescent COVID-19. The specimen was peripheral blood. The gene calls are TRBV21-1 and TRBJ1-2; whether TRBD1, the table's D call, matches the DNA was not checked. TRBV21-1 constitutes a pseudogene. In DNA form, the CDR3 reads TGTGCCAGCAGCACCAAATATGGCTACACCTTC. It translates to CASSTKYGYTF.